Following are 5 T cell receptor beta chains from one sample sequenced in a study of read filtering for tumor transcriptome and immune sequencing. This library used about 400 ng RNA and molecular barcoded adaptors spanning alpha/delta and beta/gamma chains. TCRdb independently ran MiXCR on the reads; one entry per CDR3 protein. Here the sample spans tens of thousands of distinct CDR3 sequences, over 9.5% being singletons. Material for sequencing was a population of CD138-negative cells sorted from bone marrow. All receptors come from a donor aged 40 or over with multiple myeloma.

About this clonotype: The junction and the germline gene differ at one end; a read error may be behind it. The chain employs TRBV12-3 or TRBV12-4 and TRBJ2-4, with D maybe TRBD1 (6 bases). The length of the CDR3 is 15 residues. The CDR3 DNA is TGTGCCAACAGTTTAGCCGGGACATCCCGGAACATTCAGTACTTC. Translation gives CANSLAGTSRNIQYF.

Judged by abundance, this clonotype is medium-sized (0.01 to 0.1%). V usage is TRBV11-2 and J usage is TRBJ2-1; D remains ambiguous. The CDR3 extends over 12 amino acids. The V end was cut by 5 bases, the J end by 6 bases, with 8 bases between. From germline, CDR1 is SGHAT and CDR2 FQNNGV. CDR3 residues: CASSPTANEQFF. DNA of the CDR3: TGTGCCAGCAGCCCTACGGCCAATGAGCAGTTCTTC.

This clonotype came up many times. The V gene is TRBV6-6, the J gene TRBJ1-1; 8 bases are a match to TRBD1. Germline CDR1 and CDR2: MNHNY and SVGAGI (reference sequence). The V segment lost 6 bases and the J segment 6 bases; nucleotides outside the gene matches: 9. CDR3 size: 14 residues. CDR3 coding DNA: TGTGCCAGCAGGGACAGGGCCTCCGCGGCTGAAGCTTTCTTT. The encoded protein is CASRDRASAAEAFF.

There are many counts of this clonotype. The V and J genes are TRBV2 and TRBJ2-7; 9 bases are shared with TRBD2. J was trimmed by 5 bases and V by 7 bases; bases with no gene match: 12. This CDR3 is built from 15 residues. Germline lookup yields CDR1 SNHLY and CDR2 FYNNEI. This chain's CDR3 is CASNAPGTSKNEQYF. CDR3 sequence (DNA): TGTGCCAGCAATGCCCCCGGGACTAGCAAAAACGAGCAGTACTTC.

This chain uses TRBV30 with TRBJ2-5; maybe TRBD1 (5 bases). Germline CDR1 GTSNPN, CDR2 SVGIG (reference sequence). The CDR3 sequence is 14 residues long. Trimming pared 4 bases from V and 7 bases from J, leaving 19 bases between. Here the CDR3 reads CAWTQGGTSWTQYF. Written as DNA, the CDR3 is TGTGCCTGGACGCAGGGCGGTACATCATGGACCCAGTACTTC.